This TCR beta chain was found in a study of CD8 T cells in Susac syndrome. Reverse transcription of about 0.45 to 1 ug RNA was performed with random hexamers. TCR beta CDR3 was amplified by immunoSEQ multiplex PCR. This amplification extended across 54 Vbeta and 13 Jbeta segments. TCRdb recomputed calls from the immunoSEQ multiplex PCR reads with MiXCR, one row per CDR3 protein. The sample lists hundreds of thousands of distinct CDR3 sequences, around 93% occurring once. Sequencing of TCR beta was performed on blood CD8+ and CD4+ T cells. Both CD4+ and CD8+ T cells were negatively isolated, and TEMRA cells underwent FACS enrichment. With respect to this clonotype: Its antigen is undetermined.

Overall study findings and caveats: Individuals included in the TCR sequencing and HLA analysis were acknowledged by the study to be relatively few in number.

The CDR3 totals 15 residues. Per the germline V gene, CDR1 is DFQATT and CDR2 is SNEGSKA (reference sequence). V lost 6 bases, J lost 8 bases, and 13 bases stayed unmatched. The chain has TRBV20-1 and TRBJ2-1; 10 bases are a match to TRBD2. The receptor comes from a human donor with multiple sclerosis. Material: CD4+ T cells from PBMCs. The CDR3 spells CSATADPSGGYEQFF. As DNA, the CDR3 is TGCAGTGCAACCGCGGACCCTAGCGGGGGTTATGAGCAGTTCTTC.